These 25 T cell receptor beta chains were all obtained from the same sample, sequenced in a study of human T cells and chemical hapten exposure (dated by TCRdb to 2020 to 2022). Total RNA was isolated from unfractionated whole blood collected in Tempus Blood RNA tubes. Library prep was done by 5' RACE. Sequencing used an Illumina MiSeq. Starting from the raw public reads, TCRdb applied fastp trimming at Q25, assembled clones with MiXCR and retained in-frame beta chains. Rows are unified per CDR3 protein, each entry keeping the most common DNA and genes. This sample lists 130,000 or so distinct CDR3 sequences; around 4.4% were detected once. The top ten constitute over 1.1% of the sample. The receptor source for this set is a female donor in good health.

This clonotype was detected ten times or more. This chain uses TRBV7-6 with TRBJ2-5, with 10 positions matching TRBD2. The V segment lost 11 bases and the J segment 5 bases; nucleotides outside the gene matches: 14. The CDR3 contains 15 residues. Germline values: CDR1 SGHVS, CDR2 FNYEAQ. The CDR3: CAASPGVAGGETQYF. The CDR3 bases are TGTGCCGCTAGCCCTGGGGTAGCGGGGGGCGAGACCCAGTACTTC.

This clonotype was recorded many times. The rearrangement uses TRBV10-3 and TRBJ1-2; the D is unclear. V was clipped by 2 bases and J by 4 bases, with 8 bases between them. The CDR3 is made up of 13 amino acids. The germline gives CDR1 ENHRY, CDR2 SYGVKD. As DNA, the CDR3 is TGTGCCATCAGTGAGGGTCAGAGCTATGGCTACACCTTC. This encodes CAISEGQSYGYTF.

This clonotype appeared many times. The rearrangement links TRBV7-9 to TRBJ1-1; TRBD1 might be the D (5 bases). Germline CDR1 SEHNR, CDR2 FQNEAQ (reference sequence). The V gene lost 8 bases and the J gene lost 10 bases, with 14 bases spanning the gap. This CDR3 spans 11 amino acids. The CDR3 sequence: CASSWGEAAFF. The CDR3 DNA follows: TGTGCCAGCTCTTGGGGGGAGGCAGCTTTCTTT.

Turning to this clonotype: A read error is possible here, since a much larger clone lies one base away. No conserved phenylalanine or tryptophan ends this CDR3, so it is likely a read error. This chain joins TRBV28 and TRBJ1-2, with 7 bases fitting TRBD1. Per germline, CDR1 MDHEN and CDR2 SYDVKM. This CDR3 has 14 residues. Losses at the gene ends were 5 bases for V and 10 bases for J; bases not matched to a gene: 13. CDR3 nucleotides: TGTGCCAGCAGTCTTATACCCTGGGACAGCCTCTACACCTTA. Encoded protein: CASSLIPWDSLYTL.

This clonotype showed up many times. The chain joins TRBV27 to TRBJ2-7; 8 nucleotides agree with TRBD2. V lost 2 bases and J lost 6; bases outside the gene matches: 9. The CDR3 covers 15 residues. Looked up from germline, CDR1 is MNHEY and CDR2 is SMNVEV (reference sequence). The CDR3 DNA is TGTGCCAGCAGTTTAAAGGTCGGGGGGGCCGGCGAGCAGTACTTC. Encoded protein: CASSLKVGGAGEQYF.

This clonotype occurred a few times. The V call is TRBV19, the J call TRBJ2-1, with D perhaps matching TRBD2 (6 bases). Trimming pared 3 bases from V and 0 bases from J, leaving 12 bases between. The germline V gene has CDR1 LNHDA and CDR2 SQIVND (reference sequence). The CDR3 consists of 16 residues. The CDR3 DNA reads TGTGCCAGTAGTATTCGGCGGGGTGGCTCCTACAATGAGCAGTTCTTC. Its protein product is CASSIRRGGSYNEQFF. Full variable domain (remainder filled in from reference TRBV19 and TRBJ2-1): DGGITQSPKYLFRKEGQNVTLSCEQNLNHDAMYWYRQDPGQGLRLIYYSQIVNDFQKGDIAEGYSVSREKKESFPLTVTSAQKNPTAFYLCASSIRRGGSYNEQFFGPGTRLTVL.

As regards this clonotype: A single base separates this from a much larger clone, so it may be a read error. In DNA form, the CDR3 reads TGTGCCAGCAGTGACCCCCTTAGTGGGCAGTATAATTCACCCCTCAACTTT. Residues: CASSDPLSGQYNSPLNF. The chain uses TRBV2 and TRBJ1-6; no reliable D call. The CDR3 extends over 17 amino acids. Germline assignment: CDR1 SNHLY and CDR2 FYNNEI.

This clonotype appeared a few times. The rearrangement links TRBV7-3 to TRBJ1-1; perhaps TRBD1 as D (6 bases). V lost 4 bases and J 8 bases, leaving 14 bases between the germline ends. Germline loops: CDR1 SGHTA, CDR2 FQGTGA. The CDR3 spans 13 residues. CDR3 coding DNA: TGTGCCAGCAGCTCCCAAAGGGGGGTGGAAGCTTTCTTT. Protein product: CASSSQRGVEAFF. The full variable domain, its missing parts supplied by reference TRBV7-3 and TRBJ1-1, is GAGVSQTPSNKVTEKGKYVELRCDPISGHTALYWYRQSLGQGPEFLIYFQGTGAADDSGLPNDRFFAVRPEGSVSTLKIQRTERGDSAVYLCASSSQRGVEAFFGQGTRLTVV.

This clonotype has a count of ten or more. V usage is TRBV29-1 and J usage is TRBJ1-1; no reliable D call. The CDR3 contains 14 residues. With 4 bases removed from V and 5 bases from J, the gap between germline ends came to 17 bases. CDR1 is SQVTM and CDR2 is ANQGSEA in the germline V gene. CDR3 region: CSVVKAATDTEAFF. In DNA, the CDR3 is TGCAGCGTTGTCAAGGCGGCCACGGATACTGAAGCTTTCTTT.

This clonotype has ten or more counts. This chain links TRBV7-6 with TRBJ2-7; 9 positions match TRBD2. Germline V gives CDR1 SGHVS, CDR2 FNYEAQ. The CDR3 has 15 residues. J lost 1 base, V lost 5 bases, and 6 bases had no gene match. CDR3 sequence reads: CASSPGTSSSYEQYF. CDR3 coding DNA: TGTGCCAGCAGCCCCGGGACTAGCTCGTCCTACGAGCAGTACTTC.

This sequence joins TRBV6-2 or TRBV6-3 and TRBJ2-1; D possibly uses TRBD1 or TRBD2 (5 bases each). The germline V and J ends were trimmed by 6 bases and 7 bases, with 16 bases remaining between them. Germline loops: CDR1 MNHEY, CDR2 SVGEGT. The CDR3 consists of 14 residues. The CDR3 region has the DNA TGTGCCAGCAGACCGGGACCCCGGTTAAATGAGCAGTTCTTC. Protein: CASRPGPRLNEQFF.

This clonotype came up many times. V usage is TRBV27 and J usage is TRBJ2-3, with D perhaps given as TRBD1 or TRBD2 (5 bases each). Deletions cut 3 bases from V and 2 bases from J, with 15 bases between. This CDR3 region has 16 residues. In germline, CDR1 is MNHEY, CDR2 SMNVEV (reference sequence). DNA for the CDR3: TGTGCCAGCAGTTTCGTAGGGGCCGGGGCCACAGATACGCAGTATTTT. It specifies CASSFVGAGATDTQYF.

This clonotype was seen many times. This sequence joins TRBV20-1 and TRBJ1-6; 9 nucleotides agree with TRBD1. Per germline, CDR1 DFQATT and CDR2 SNEGSKA (reference sequence). The CDR3 has 17 residues. The junction had 11 bases not matched to a gene; V was cut back by 1 base and J by 7 bases. The CDR3 is CSARVPRTGGKNSPLHF. The CDR3 bases are TGCAGTGCTAGAGTGCCCAGAACAGGGGGCAAGAATTCACCCCTCCACTTT.

Ten or more counts support this clonotype. The chain uses TRBV13 and TRBJ2-3; 11 bases fit TRBD2. This CDR3 spans 15 amino acids. Looked up from germline, CDR1 is PRHDT and CDR2 is FYEKMQ (reference sequence). After removal of 3 bases from V and 6 bases from J, the junction contained 5 bases not matched to a gene. This CDR3 reads CASSFSGGAEDTQYF. As DNA, the CDR3 is TGTGCCAGCAGCTTTAGCGGGGGGGCCGAGGATACGCAGTATTTT.

This clonotype was counted many times. The rearrangement joins TRBV5-1 to TRBJ2-7, with no clear D. V lost 2 bases, J lost 3 bases, and 9 bases lay in between. The CDR3 sequence is 13 residues long. CDR1 and CDR2 (germline): SGHRS, YFSETQ. DNA for the CDR3: TGCGCCAGCAGCTTAGAACGATACTACGAGCAGTACTTC. Encoded protein: CASSLERYYEQYF. Combining the CDR3 with reference TRBV5-1 and TRBJ2-7 gives the whole variable domain KAGVTQTPRYLIKTRGQQVTLSCSPISGHRSVSWYQQTPGQGLQFLFEYFSETQRNKGNFPGRFSGRQFSNSRSEMNVSTLELGDSALYLCASSLERYYEQYFGPGTRLTVT.

This clonotype was observed at least ten times. This sequence joins TRBV20-1 and TRBJ2-5; no definite D call. V lost 3 bases to trimming and J lost 1 base, with 9 bases between them. The CDR3 covers 13 residues. The V gene's germline CDR1 is DFQATT and CDR2 SNEGSKA (reference sequence). CDR3 in amino acids: CSASETPQETQYF. The CDR3 DNA reads TGCAGTGCTAGTGAGACACCCCAAGAGACCCAGTACTTC.

This clonotype came up many times. CDR3 coding DNA: TGTGCCAGCAGTTATCCTGACGGGGGATACGGAGAGACCCAGTACTTC. Translated: CASSYPDGGYGETQYF. V gene TRBV9 combines with J gene TRBJ2-5; D possibly corresponds to TRBD2 (6 bases). The CDR3 is 16 residues long. The V and J ends lost 5 bases and 4 bases respectively, with 21 bases between them. The germline V gene encodes CDR1 SGDLS and CDR2 YYNGEE.

Ten or more counts support this clonotype. The genes are TRBV29-1 and TRBJ2-1, with TRBD2 identical over 9 bases. The CDR3 runs 15 residues. V trimming: 7 bases; J trimming: 2 bases; junction bases outside the gene matches: 9. Germline loops: CDR1 SQVTM, CDR2 ANQGSEA. The CDR3 nucleotides are TGCAGCGGGGGATCTAGCGGGGAAACCTACAATGAGCAGTTCTTC. Translating it yields CSGGSSGETYNEQFF.

This clonotype was seen many times. The chain combines TRBV7-2 with TRBJ2-1; D is ambiguous. The CDR3 consists of 11 residues. Germline CDR1 SGHTA, CDR2 FQGNSA. The CDR3 DNA reads TGTATCCGAACCGAGAACAATGAGCAGTTCTTC. Its protein is CIRTENNEQFF.

At least ten counts were recorded for this clonotype. V and J are TRBV4-1 and TRBJ2-3; D unclear. This CDR3 contains 14 residues. CDR1 and CDR2 from the germline V gene are MGHRA and YSYEKL. The V end lost 1 base, the J end lost 5 bases, and 10 bases lay between the germline ends. CDR3 loop: CASSQVRQEDTQYF. The CDR3 DNA sequence: TGCGCCAGCAGCCAAGTAAGGCAGGAAGATACGCAGTATTTT.

This clonotype was seen at least ten times. The rearrangement links TRBV29-1 to TRBJ1-1; 8 bases agree with TRBD1. Germline trimming cut 4 bases from V and 5 bases from J; bases unmatched to any gene: 3. Germline CDR1 SQVTM, CDR2 ANQGSEA. The CDR3 has 12 residues. CDR3 bases: TGCAGCGTTGTAGGGACAGGTACTGAAGCTTTCTTT. Protein: CSVVGTGTEAFF.

This clonotype was detected ten times or more. The chain combines TRBV2 with TRBJ1-2; a weak D match, TRBD1 (6 bases). V was cut by 9 bases and J by 3 bases, with 11 bases left in between. The germline gives CDR1 SNHLY, CDR2 FYNNEI. There are 12 residues in the CDR3. CDR3 coding DNA: TGTGCCAGGAGGGCAGGGGACTATGGCTACACCTTC. Translating it yields CARRAGDYGYTF.

As concerns this clonotype: Being one base from a much bigger clone, this may be a read error. The rearrangement links TRBV9 to TRBJ2-7, with TRBD2 as a possible D gene (7 bases). V was clipped by 3 bases and J by 2 bases, with 15 bases between them. Germline assignment: CDR1 SGDLS and CDR2 YYNGEE. This CDR3 region has 15 residues. CDR3 region: CASSGEGGTTYEQYF. The CDR3 DNA reads TGTGCCAGCAGCGGAGAGGGGGGGACGACCTACGAGCAGTACTTC.

This clonotype came up many times. The chain couples TRBV6-1 to TRBJ2-3; D unclear. The CDR3 extends over 14 amino acids. CDR1 is MNHNS and CDR2 is SASEGT in the germline V gene. V shed 7 bases and J shed 0 bases, with 11 bases lying between them. Here the CDR3 DNA reads TGTGCCAGCAAGCGTGCCACCAGCACAGATACGCAGTATTTT. Residues: CASKRATSTDTQYF.

The chain carries TRBV5-4 and TRBJ2-1; no clear D. This CDR3 is 12 amino acids long. Germline V gene lookup returns CDR1 SGHNT and CDR2 YYREEE (reference sequence). Trimming shortened V by 1 base and J by 5 bases, and 4 bases separated the two germline ends. The CDR3 is CASSLYNNEQFF. The CDR3 nucleotides read TGTGCCAGCAGCTTGTATAACAATGAGCAGTTCTTC.